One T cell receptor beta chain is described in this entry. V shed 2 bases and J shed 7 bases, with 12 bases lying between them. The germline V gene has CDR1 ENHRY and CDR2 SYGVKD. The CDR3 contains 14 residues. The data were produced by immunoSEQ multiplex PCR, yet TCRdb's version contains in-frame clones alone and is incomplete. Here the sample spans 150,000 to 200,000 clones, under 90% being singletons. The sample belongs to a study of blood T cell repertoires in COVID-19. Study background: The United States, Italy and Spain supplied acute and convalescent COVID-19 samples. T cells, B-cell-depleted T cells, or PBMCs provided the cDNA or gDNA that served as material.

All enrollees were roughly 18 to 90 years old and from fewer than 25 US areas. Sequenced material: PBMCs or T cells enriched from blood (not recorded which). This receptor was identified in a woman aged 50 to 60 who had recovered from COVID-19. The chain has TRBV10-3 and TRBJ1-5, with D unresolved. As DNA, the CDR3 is TGTGCCATCAGTGAGCTGGGAAGCGGGCAGCCCCAGCATTTT. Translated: CAISELGSGQPQHF.